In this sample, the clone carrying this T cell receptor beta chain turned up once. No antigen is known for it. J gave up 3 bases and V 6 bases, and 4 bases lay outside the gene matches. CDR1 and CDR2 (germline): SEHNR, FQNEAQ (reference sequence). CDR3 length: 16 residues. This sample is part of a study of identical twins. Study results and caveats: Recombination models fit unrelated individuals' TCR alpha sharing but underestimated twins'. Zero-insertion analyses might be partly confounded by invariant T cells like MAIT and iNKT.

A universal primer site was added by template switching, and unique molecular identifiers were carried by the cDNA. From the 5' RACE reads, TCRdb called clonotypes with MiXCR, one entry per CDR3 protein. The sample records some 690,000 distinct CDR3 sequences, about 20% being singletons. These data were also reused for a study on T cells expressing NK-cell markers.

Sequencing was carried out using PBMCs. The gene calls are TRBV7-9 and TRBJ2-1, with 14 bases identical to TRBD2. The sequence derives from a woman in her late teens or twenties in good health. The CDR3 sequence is CASRPGTSGSYNEQFF. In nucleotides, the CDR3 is TGTGCCAGCAGACCCGGGACTAGCGGGAGCTACAATGAGCAGTTCTTC.